The sequence of this T cell receptor beta chain was determined in a study of blood T cells in healthy people across ages. Whole-study results and caveats: As age increased, TCR beta diversity per million T cells fell in a roughly linear fashion.

This clonotype appeared a few times. The antigen is unknown. Primers used in a second PCR of roughly 6 to 12 cycles were a sample-barcoded 5' primer and a J-beta primer mix. TCRdb reprocessed the 5' RACE reads with MiXCR, giving one entry per CDR3 protein. The table has around 1,000,000 distinct CDR3 sequences, under 30% seen once. V was clipped by 5 bases and J by 4 bases, with 12 bases between them. Germline assignment: CDR1 MNHNY and CDR2 SVGAGI (reference sequence). The CDR3 contains 13 residues. These data were also reused for a study on T cells of mothers and their children. That work adds: Samples were provided by three healthy Caucasian mothers and their six children. The authors added sample barcodes and 2-4 random nucleotides using the M1S primer of the second PCR. Overlap in related mother-child pairs always slightly exceeded unrelated pairs, never significantly.

Sequenced sample: blood. The V and J genes are TRBV6-6 and TRBJ2-7; D is uncertain. This sequence was found in a girl aged 2 to 9 in good health. CDR3 DNA: TGTGCCAGCAGTCAATTATCCGGGTACGAGCAGTACTTC. Amino acids: CASSQLSGYEQYF.